The rows below give T cell receptor beta chains drawn from one sample of a study of blood T cell repertoires in COVID-19. Clones were sequenced by immunoSEQ multiplex PCR, and TCRdb holds only the in-frame ones, with some missing. Of 150,000 to 190,000 clones listed, 75% to 85% are singletons. The sequenced sample was peripheral blood. The receptors stem from a woman in her forties or fifties with acute or convalescent COVID-19. CDR3s include the opening cysteine and the closing phenylalanine or tryptophan. Fields, in order: J gene, V gene, clone size, D gene, CDR3 protein, CDR3 DNA. The D gene is left open where the match is weak. Size is stated for part of the rows, as once, few or many counts, or as a class when the clone is expanded.

TRBJ1-6 TRBV7-3 - - CASSLIGRDSNSPLHF TGTGCCAGCAGCTTAATTGGCAGGGATTCGAATTCACCCCTCCACTTT
TRBJ1-2 TRBV12-3/TRBV12-4 - TRBD1 CASRQGQSYGYTF TGTGCCAGCAGGCAGGGACAGAGCTATGGCTACACCTTC
TRBJ1-3 TRBV12-5 - - CASGTGMTGNTIYF TGTGCTAGTGGTACAGGGATGACAGGAAACACCATATATTTT
TRBJ2-2 TRBV6-5 - - CASSNRNTGELFF TGTGCCAGCAGCAACAGGAACACCGGGGAGCTGTTTTTT
TRBJ1-3 TRBV29-1 once - CSVEDPGGNTIYF TGCAGCGTTGAAGACCCAGGCGGAAACACCATATATTTT
TRBJ2-4 TRBV6-1 - - CASSERVGGGVIIQYF TGTGCCAGCAGTGAAAGAGTAGGGGGGGGAGTCATCATTCAGTACTTC
TRBJ1-3 TRBV4-2 few - CASSQEWQENTIYF TGTGCCAGCAGCCAAGAATGGCAAGAAAACACCATATATTTT
TRBJ2-7 TRBV28 - - CASRDQGQQPYEQYF TGTGCCAGCAGAGACCAGGGACAACAACCCTACGAGCAGTACTTC
TRBJ2-1 TRBV7-2 few - CASSILAVSYNEQFF TGTGCCAGCAGCATCCTAGCTGTCTCCTACAATGAGCAGTTCTTC
TRBJ2-7 TRBV11-1 - TRBD1 CASSSLTGRFRNEQYF TGTGCCAGCAGCTCCCTGACAGGGAGATTTCGGAACGAGCAGTACTTC
TRBJ2-5 TRBV6-8 - - CASSYEVTQETQYF TGTGCCAGCAGTTACGAGGTCACCCAAGAGACCCAGTACTTC
TRBJ1-4 TRBV20-1 - - CSASSGGLDEKLFF TGCAGTGCTAGTTCCGGGGGGCTGGATGAAAAACTGTTTTTT
TRBJ1-3 TRBV3-1/TRBV3-2 once - CASSQGGSFSGNTIYF TGTGCCAGCAGCCAAGGCGGAAGCTTCTCTGGAAACACCATATATTTT
TRBJ2-5 TRBV19 - TRBD2 CASSRGGLAKEAFGETQYF TGTGCCAGTAGTAGAGGTGGACTAGCAAAGGAAGCTTTTGGGGAGACCCAGTACTTC
TRBJ2-1 TRBV5-4 - TRBD2 CASSGTNGGAFSYNEQFF TGTGCCAGCAGCGGAACTAACGGGGGGGCTTTCTCCTACAATGAGCAGTTCTTC
TRBJ2-2 TRBV24-1 - TRBD2 CATSDPGRGQNTGELFF TGTGCCACCAGTGACCCCGGGAGGGGACAGAACACCGGGGAGCTGTTTTTT
TRBJ2-2 TRBV19 - TRBD2 CASSPSLANANTGELFF TGTGCCAGTAGTCCCTCACTAGCGAACGCGAACACCGGGGAGCTGTTTTTT
TRBJ2-7 TRBV11-1 - - CASSSPGKGYEQYF TGTGCCAGCAGTTCACCAGGGAAAGGGTACGAGCAGTACTTC
TRBJ2-7 TRBV25-1 - - CASRAGASYEQYF TGTGCCAGCAGGGCGGGGGCCTCCTACGAGCAGTACTTC
TRBJ1-2 TRBV7-2 - - CASSLVPEAYGYTF TGTGCCAGCAGCTTAGTTCCGGAGGCCTATGGCTACACCTTC
TRBJ1-5 TRBV4-3 - - CASSQDGVAGPQHF TGCGCCAGCAGCCAAGACGGGGTGGCAGGGCCCCAGCATTTT
TRBJ1-1 TRBV7-2 - - CASSPSRADTEAFF TGTGCCAGCAGCCCGAGTCGTGCGGACACTGAAGCTTTCTTT
TRBJ1-5 TRBV28 - - CASSLYARQPQHF TGTGCCAGCAGTTTATACGCCCGGCAGCCCCAGCATTTT
TRBJ2-1 TRBV28 - TRBD2 CASSSVLAGGPGEQFF TGTGCCAGCAGTTCGGTGCTAGCGGGAGGGCCTGGTGAGCAGTTCTTC
TRBJ2-1 TRBV18 - - CASSPSNNEQFF TGTGCCAGCTCACCATCTAACAATGAGCAGTTCTTC
TRBJ1-4 TRBV13 - - CASSPRQNEKLFF TGTGCCAGCAGCCCCCGACAGAATGAAAAACTGTTTTTT
TRBJ1-4 TRBV28 - - CASSPWGVSEKLFF TGTGCCAGCAGTCCCTGGGGGGTTAGTGAAAAACTGTTTTTT
TRBJ1-6 TRBV4-3 many TRBD1 CASSPRTGGNSPLHF TGCGCCAGCAGCCCTCGGACAGGGGGTAATTCACCCCTCCACTTT
TRBJ2-3 TRBV18 once - CASSPAGSDTQYF TGTGCCAGCTCACCAGCGGGGTCAGATACGCAGTATTTT
TRBJ1-4 TRBV7-8 once - CASSLAPSRDKLFF TGTGCCAGCAGCTTAGCCCCTAGCCGGGACAAGCTGTTTTTT
TRBJ2-7 TRBV9 - - CASSVGADTYEQYF TGTGCCAGCAGCGTAGGGGCAGATACCTACGAGCAGTACTTC
TRBJ1-2 TRBV5-1 - - CASSPTSGDYGYTF TGCGCCAGCAGCCCGACGTCGGGGGACTATGGCTACACCTTC
TRBJ1-4 TRBV12-3/TRBV12-4 - - CASSLQGEKLFF TGTGCCAGCAGTTTGCAGGGGGAAAAACTGTTTTTT
TRBJ2-3 TRBV6-5 - - CASSYTGLSLDTQYF TGTGCCAGCAGTTATACAGGCTTGAGCCTAGATACGCAGTATTTT
TRBJ2-7 TRBV18 - TRBD1 CASRPSGTGGYEQYF TGTGCCAGCCGACCGTCCGGGACAGGGGGATACGAGCAGTACTTC
TRBJ2-7 TRBV18 - - CASSPPSLNEQYF TGTGCCAGCTCACCACCGTCACTGAACGAGCAGTACTTC
TRBJ1-2 TRBV4-3 few TRBD1 CASSQEQGAFGYTF TGCGCCAGCAGCCAAGAGCAGGGGGCCTTTGGCTACACCTTC
TRBJ2-2 TRBV4-3 - TRBD1 CASPTGTGFTGELFF TGCGCCAGCCCGACCGGGACAGGGTTCACCGGGGAGCTGTTTTTT
TRBJ1-6 TRBV28 - - CASTPISNSRRNSPLHF TGTGCCAGCACCCCGATCTCAAACAGTCGCCGTAATTCACCCCTCCACTTT
TRBJ1-1 TRBV9 - - CASSPERGYAEAFF TGTGCCAGCAGCCCCGAGCGGGGGTACGCTGAAGCTTTCTTT
TRBJ1-5 TRBV18 - - CASSPTANQPQHF TGTGCCAGCTCACCTACAGCTAATCAGCCCCAGCATTTT
TRBJ2-7 TRBV6-5 once TRBD2 CASRGLAGSYEQYF TGTGCCTCCAGGGGACTAGCGGGTTCCTACGAGCAGTACTTC
TRBJ1-2 TRBV19 few TRBD1 CASSEHRGTNYGYTF TGTGCCAGTAGTGAGCACAGGGGGACTAACTATGGCTACACCTTC
TRBJ1-6 TRBV4-2 - - CASSQGQEDNSPLHF TGTGCCAGCAGCCAAGGACAGGAAGATAATTCACCCCTCCACTTT
TRBJ2-5 TRBV5-1 - TRBD2 CASSSNPTSRGAQYF TGCGCCAGCAGCTCTAACCCGACTAGCAGAGGGGCCCAGTACTTC
TRBJ1-1 TRBV2 few - CASSEAPGMNTEAFF TGTGCCAGCAGTGAAGCCCCGGGGATGAACACTGAAGCTTTCTTT
TRBJ2-7 TRBV7-6 few - CASSLPSFLSEQYF TGTGCCAGCAGCTTACCATCTTTCTTGAGCGAGCAGTACTTC
TRBJ1-4 TRBV7-9 - - CASSSGDRASDLEKLFF TGTGCCAGCAGCTCCGGAGACAGAGCCTCAGACCTGGAAAAACTGTTTTTT
TRBJ2-1 TRBV4-2 - TRBD1 CASSQGTGTEYNEQFF TGTGCCAGCAGCCAGGGAACCGGGACAGAATACAATGAGCAGTTCTTC
TRBJ2-1 TRBV11-2 - TRBD1 CASSLSQGAYNEQFF TGTGCCAGCAGCTTAAGTCAGGGGGCTTACAATGAGCAGTTCTTC
TRBJ1-2 TRBV10-3 - - CAISLAGMGYTF TGTGCCATCAGTCTGGCCGGGATGGGCTACACCTTC
TRBJ2-5 TRBV15 - - CATGGRQETQYF TGTGCCACCGGGGGGAGGCAAGAGACCCAGTACTTC
TRBJ1-3 TRBV4-3 - - CASSQGGVYGNTIYF TGCGCCAGCAGCCAAGGGGGCGTCTACGGAAACACCATATATTTT
TRBJ2-3 TRBV4-2 - TRBD2 CASSQDTRGGGTDTQYF TGTGCCAGCAGCCAAGATACTCGCGGGGGGGGCACAGATACGCAGTATTTT
TRBJ1-2 TRBV19 - - CASRLTAGTTNSYTF TGTGCCAGTAGACTCACCGCCGGGACTACTAATAGCTACACCTTC
TRBJ1-3 TRBV5-5 - TRBD1 CASSLGQGFDGNTIYF TGTGCCAGCAGCTTGGGACAGGGCTTCGATGGAAACACCATATATTTT
TRBJ2-3 TRBV6-1 - TRBD2 CASSETSGLSTDTQYF TGTGCCAGCAGTGAGACTAGCGGGCTTAGCACAGATACGCAGTATTTT